The next 30 T cell receptor beta chains were all read from a single sample in a study of T cells in Graves' hyperthyroidism and ophthalmopathy. RNA transcripts provided the source from which TCR beta CDR3 regions were amplified. The HTBI primer set drove a first-round RT-PCR of the TCR CDR3. TCRdb called the multiplex PCR reads again in MiXCR, with one record for every CDR3 protein. The table shows some 490,000 distinct CDR3 sequences, with around 16% occurring only once. Sequencing was performed on blood. The origin of the receptors is a woman aged 25 to 39 with Graves' ophthalmopathy.

This clonotype was seen ten or more times. The gene calls are TRBV12-3 or TRBV12-4 and TRBJ1-2; 7 bases align to TRBD1. CDR3 length: 17 residues. V was clipped by 6 bases and J by 4 bases; unmatched bases: 17. CDR3 protein: CASRESWTGEGAYGYTF. CDR3 bases: TGTGCCAGCAGGGAAAGCTGGACAGGAGAAGGGGCCTATGGCTACACCTTC.

In this sample, this clonotype turned up many times. V and J are TRBV7-2 and TRBJ2-3; TRBD2 agrees at 15 bases. This CDR3 spans 18 amino acids. From germline, CDR1 is SGHTA and CDR2 FQGNSA. The V gene end was trimmed by 6 bases and the J gene end by 1 base; junction bases not matched to a gene: 8. CDR3 in amino acids: CASRYGLAGGKGTDTQYF. The CDR3, as DNA: TGTGCCAGCAGATACGGACTAGCGGGAGGGAAGGGCACAGATACGCAGTATTTT.

In its sample, this clonotype was seen many times. The genes are TRBV28 and TRBJ1-2; tentatively, D is TRBD1 (5 bases). CDR3 length: 14 amino acids. The V end was cut by 3 bases, the J end by 7 bases, with 15 bases between. Germline CDR1 MDHEN, CDR2 SYDVKM. CDR3: CASSFSWGAGGYTF. The CDR3 nucleotides read TGTGCCAGCAGTTTCTCGTGGGGCGCTGGTGGCTACACCTTC.

A few counts support this clonotype. This chain connects TRBV5-1 to TRBJ1-1, with D unresolved. Germline CDR1 and CDR2: SGHRS and YFSETQ. V gave up 4 bases and J gave up 0 bases, with 13 bases separating them. CDR3 length equals 15 residues. The CDR3 sequence is CASSQNGALNTEAFF. DNA of the CDR3: TGCGCCAGCAGCCAAAACGGTGCCCTGAACACTGAAGCTTTCTTT.

In DNA form, the CDR3 reads TGTGCCAGCATTGGGGTAGACAGGGATTGGGCAGATACGCAGTATTTT. It specifies CASIGVDRDWADTQYF. The chain is built from TRBV6-1 and TRBJ2-3; 7 nucleotides match TRBD1. There are 16 residues in the CDR3. Germline V gene lookup returns CDR1 MNHNS and CDR2 SASEGT. V dropped 7 bases and J dropped 4; count of bases not matched to a gene: 14.

The chain recombines TRBV20-1 with TRBJ2-1, with D tentatively TRBD2 (5 bases). The CDR3 consists of 13 residues. V shed 3 bases and J shed 6 bases, with 12 bases lying between them. Germline-derived CDR1 and CDR2 are DFQATT and SNEGSKA (reference sequence). Written as DNA, the CDR3 is TGCAGTGCTAGGAGCGGATTCACCAATGAGCAGTTCTTC. Encoded protein: CSARSGFTNEQFF.

This clonotype was seen many times. This rearrangement joins TRBV6-1 to TRBJ2-7, with TRBD1 matching 8 bases. The CDR3 contains 15 residues. Germline V CDR1 and CDR2: MNHNS, SASEGT. V was pared by 3 bases and J by 3 bases, with 7 bases of the junction left unmatched. CDR3 sequence: CASSDPGQAYYEQYF. The CDR3 DNA sequence: TGTGCCAGCAGTGATCCGGGACAGGCCTACTACGAGCAGTACTTC.

The chain has TRBV28 and TRBJ2-7, with a possible D match to TRBD1 (6 bases). In germline, CDR1 is MDHEN, CDR2 SYDVKM. The CDR3 length is 14 residues. V lost 6 bases to trimming and J lost 2 bases, with 14 bases between them. The CDR3 region has the DNA TGTGCCAGCAGATCCTCCGGGACAACCTACGAGCAGTACTTC. The encoded protein is CASRSSGTTYEQYF.

The sample holds a few counts of this clonotype. The rearrangement joins TRBV4-1 to TRBJ2-1, with 12 bases matching TRBD2. The CDR3 runs to 17 residues. V shed 6 bases and J 3 bases; nucleotides not matched to a gene: 9. Germline V gene data show CDR1 as MGHRA and CDR2 as YSYEKL. The chain's CDR3 is CASSKGLAGSYYNEQFF. The CDR3 bases are TGCGCCAGCAGTAAGGGACTAGCGGGTTCCTACTACAATGAGCAGTTCTTC.

This clonotype was observed many times. This sequence joins TRBV20-1 and TRBJ2-3; D remains unclear. The germline V and J ends were trimmed by 4 bases and 6 bases, with 23 bases remaining between them. The CDR3 totals 16 residues. Germline V gives CDR1 DFQATT, CDR2 SNEGSKA (reference sequence). CDR3 amino acids: CSAIRRETYPPDTQYF. The CDR3 DNA reads TGCAGTGCTATTCGTCGCGAAACTTACCCCCCCGATACGCAGTATTTT.

The chain uses TRBV20-1 and TRBJ2-1, with D tentatively TRBD2 (5 bases). The CDR3 is made up of 14 amino acids. Trimming removed 3 bases from V and 0 bases from J, with 9 bases in between. Looked up from germline, CDR1 is DFQATT and CDR2 is SNEGSKA (reference sequence). The CDR3 is CSASLGNSYNEQFF. As DNA, the CDR3 is TGCAGTGCTAGTCTCGGGAACTCCTACAATGAGCAGTTCTTC.

Many counts were recorded for this clonotype. The rearrangement joins TRBV5-1 to TRBJ1-5; the D gene is possibly TRBD1 (6 bases). The CDR3 runs to 15 residues. Germline V lookup: CDR1 SGHRS, CDR2 YFSETQ. Trimming stripped 4 bases from V and 1 base from J, with 12 bases between. The CDR3 is CASSAQGGSNQPQHF. The CDR3 bases are TGCGCCAGCAGCGCACAGGGCGGGAGCAATCAGCCCCAGCATTTT.

There are many counts of this clonotype. V is TRBV15 and J is TRBJ2-3; D possibly corresponds to TRBD2 (7 bases). CDR1 and CDR2 from the germline V gene are LNHNV and YYDKDF (reference sequence). There are 15 residues in the CDR3. The V end was cut by 5 bases, the J end by 0 bases, with 12 bases between. The CDR3 DNA sequence: TGTGCCACCAGCCCCCGGGGGGCAAGCACAGATACGCAGTATTTT. This gives the protein CATSPRGASTDTQYF.

This clonotype has more than one count but fewer than ten. The chain joins TRBV4-3 to TRBJ2-5, with 8 bases aligning to TRBD2. With V trimmed by 3 bases and J by 7 bases, 7 bases remained unmatched. CDR3 size: 14 residues. Per germline, CDR1 LGHNA and CDR2 YSLEER. The CDR3, as DNA: TGCGCCAGCAGCCAGGCAAGCGGGAGTTGGACCCAGTACTTC. Translating gives CASSQASGSWTQYF.

This clonotype occurred many times. The chain carries TRBV30 and TRBJ1-1; TRBD1 might be the D (5 bases). Deletions cut 0 bases from V and 1 base from J, with 12 bases between. Germline V gene sequence: CDR1 GTSNPN, CDR2 SVGIG (reference sequence). This CDR3 comprises 15 residues. CDR3 protein: CAWSVRRTSNTEAFF. DNA for the CDR3: TGTGCCTGGAGTGTACGGCGGACATCGAACACTGAAGCTTTCTTT.

This clonotype was seen at least ten times. The V call is TRBV9, the J call TRBJ2-5; D perhaps matches TRBD1 (5 bases). The V end lost 4 bases, the J end lost 1 base, and 14 bases lay between the germline ends. Per the germline V gene, CDR1 is SGDLS and CDR2 is YYNGEE. CDR3 length equals 15 residues. The CDR3 sequence: CASSLEAGFQETQYF. The CDR3 bases are TGTGCCAGCAGCCTAGAGGCAGGGTTCCAAGAGACCCAGTACTTC.

The chain couples TRBV2 to TRBJ2-5; D is unclear. Trimming shortened V by 8 bases and J by 3 bases, and 13 bases separated the two germline ends. The germline V gene encodes CDR1 SNHLY and CDR2 FYNNEI. The CDR3 has 13 amino acids. The CDR3 loop is CASSGSQKETQYF. Here the CDR3 DNA reads TGTGCCAGCTCCGGGTCGCAAAAAGAGACCCAGTACTTC. The full variable domain, its missing parts supplied by reference TRBV2 and TRBJ2-5, is EPEVTQTPSHQVTQMGQEVILRCVPISNHLYFYWYRQILGQKVEFLVSFYNNEISEKSEIFDDQFSVERPDGSNFTLKIRSTKLEDSAMYFCASSGSQKETQYFGPGTRLLVL.

This chain joins TRBV20-1 and TRBJ2-5; D perhaps matches TRBD2 (5 bases). Germline-derived CDR1 and CDR2 are DFQATT and SNEGSKA (reference sequence). CDR3 size: 12 residues. Trimming shortened V by 1 base and J by 4 bases, and 7 bases separated the two germline ends. This CDR3 reads CSARGSGETQYF. CDR3 sequence (DNA): TGCAGTGCTAGAGGCAGCGGAGAGACCCAGTACTTC.

The chain employs TRBV28 and TRBJ2-5, with TRBD2 matching over 7 bases. The ends lost 3 bases at V and 2 bases at J; junction bases unmatched: 12. The germline gives CDR1 MDHEN, CDR2 SYDVKM. This CDR3 contains 17 residues. CDR3 DNA: TGTGCCAGCAGTTTTGGGTTCGAGCGGGGTTTTCAAGAGACCCAGTACTTC. This sequence encodes CASSFGFERGFQETQYF.

The table lists this clonotype with many counts. The V gene is TRBV6-1, the J gene TRBJ1-4, with D unclear. This CDR3 is 15 amino acids long. Trimming cost V 3 bases and J 7 bases, with 15 bases left between them. Germline V gene lookup returns CDR1 MNHNS and CDR2 SASEGT. The CDR3: CASSDALGKAEKLFF. CDR3 DNA: TGTGCCAGCAGTGACGCCCTGGGGAAGGCTGAAAAACTGTTTTTT.

In its sample, this clonotype was seen many times. The rearrangement uses TRBV20-1 and TRBJ1-1; a possible D gene is TRBD1 (6 bases). The ends were cut back, 2 bases at V and 11 bases at J, with 15 bases in the middle. The CDR3 has 12 amino acids. Germline values: CDR1 DFQATT, CDR2 SNEGSKA (reference sequence). CDR3: CSARNEGGLAFF. The CDR3 DNA sequence: TGCAGTGCTAGAAACGAGGGGGGGTTGGCTTTCTTT.

The table lists this clonotype with many counts. V and J are TRBV2 and TRBJ2-2; D gene unclear. The V gene's germline CDR1 is SNHLY and CDR2 FYNNEI. The CDR3 is made up of 17 amino acids. Trimming removed 7 bases at V and 4 bases at J, with 22 bases between. The CDR3 protein is CASMITTDGPITGELFF. As DNA, the CDR3 is TGTGCCAGCATGATTACCACGGACGGACCCATCACCGGGGAGCTGTTTTTT.

This clonotype has a single count. A much larger clone differs from this one at a single base, so this may be a read error. The J gene is TRBJ2-1, the V gene TRBV11-1, with D possibly TRBD2 on 7 matching bases. The J call may be incorrect, as the DNA end agrees better with TRBJ2-7. Germline lookup yields CDR1 SGHAT and CDR2 FQDESV (reference sequence). The CDR3 extends over 17 amino acids. The DNA of the CDR3 is TGTGCCAGCAGAGAACTTGGGGGCGGGAGCGTGGACAATGAGCAGTACTTC. Its protein is CASRELGGGSVDNEQYF.

In its sample, this clonotype was seen many times. V and J are TRBV20-1 and TRBJ2-3; 13 positions match TRBD2. Germline lookup yields CDR1 DFQATT and CDR2 SNEGSKA (reference sequence). This CDR3 has 14 residues. V trimming: 8 bases; J trimming: 6 bases; junction bases outside the gene matches: 8. Here the CDR3 reads CSLLATSGRDTQYF. Here the CDR3 DNA reads TGCAGTCTCTTAGCGACTAGCGGGAGGGATACGCAGTATTTT.

This sequence joins TRBV10-2 and TRBJ2-1; 7 nucleotides agree with TRBD2. The CDR3 runs 15 residues. In germline, CDR1 is WSHSY, CDR2 SAAADI. Unmatched junction bases numbered 11, after V lost 8 bases and J lost 4 bases. The CDR3 bases are TGCGCCAGCGCGTCCCCTAGCGGCCTATACAATGAGCAGTTCTTC. This sequence encodes CASASPSGLYNEQFF.

This clonotype was seen many times. The V call is TRBV3-1, the J call TRBJ2-7, with a tentative D call TRBD1 (5 bases). The CDR3 loop spans 15 amino acids. Looked up from germline, CDR1 is LGHDT and CDR2 is YNNKEL (reference sequence). V lost 0 bases, J lost 4 bases, and 13 bases lay in between. Here the CDR3 DNA reads TGTGCCAGCAGCCAAGATCGACAGACATTTTACGAGCAGTACTTC. This gives the protein CASSQDRQTFYEQYF.

The chain employs TRBV3-1 and TRBJ2-2; D remains ambiguous. The V end lost 1 base, the J end lost 1 base, and 7 bases lay between the germline ends. The germline CDR1 and CDR2 sequences are LGHDT and YNNKEL (reference sequence). The CDR3 sequence is 15 residues long. This chain's CDR3 is CASSQVILNTGELFF. The CDR3 DNA reads as TGTGCCAGCAGCCAAGTCATCCTGAACACCGGGGAGCTGTTTTTT.

This clonotype was detected ten times or more. The V gene is TRBV20-1, the J gene TRBJ2-1; no clear D. Deletions cut 0 bases from V and 8 bases from J, with 14 bases between. Germline V gene sequence: CDR1 DFQATT, CDR2 SNEGSKA (reference sequence). The CDR3 has 14 residues. The CDR3 protein is CSARDRDRLYEQFF. The CDR3 DNA is TGCAGTGCTAGAGATCGTGACCGGCTGTATGAGCAGTTCTTC.

The table lists this clonotype with many counts. This chain joins TRBV12-3 or TRBV12-4 and TRBJ2-7, with 8 bases that match TRBD1. V was clipped by 1 base and J by 6 bases; unmatched bases: 11. The CDR3 totals 16 residues. Here the CDR3 DNA reads TGTGCCAGCAGTTTAGTGTATCAGGGGGCGAGAGGCGAGCAGTACTTC. Translating it yields CASSLVYQGARGEQYF.

This clonotype has only a few counts. This chain uses TRBV19 with TRBJ2-5; either TRBD1 or TRBD2 may fit D (6 bases each). From germline, CDR1 is LNHDA and CDR2 SQIVND (reference sequence). The CDR3 is 15 residues long. Trimming took 5 bases from V and 2 from J, leaving 15 bases between them. The CDR3 is CASSSLRGRQETQYF. Here the CDR3 DNA reads TGTGCCAGTAGTTCCCTACGGGGGCGTCAAGAGACCCAGTACTTC.